The 32 T cell receptor beta chains presented below share a single source sample, sequenced in a study of cytomegalovirus exposure and HLA in healthy donors. The PCR was carried out with 60 Vbeta primers and 13 Jbeta primers. Assay: immunoSEQ multiplex PCR; the TCRdb copy retains only in-frame clones and omits some. This sample has approximately 120,000 clones, with approximately 76% found just once. The specimen was PBMCs. Receptors originate from a man aged 35-49 years in good health and CMV-seronegative.

The chain is built from TRBV7-9 and TRBJ2-4; a possible D gene is TRBD2 (7 bases). Germline values: CDR1 SEHNR, CDR2 FQNEAQ (reference sequence). The V and J ends lost 7 bases and 9 bases respectively, with 22 bases between them. The CDR3 is made up of 15 amino acids. CDR3 region: CASTPEGGPRGIQYF. The CDR3 DNA follows: TGTGCCAGCACCCCTGAGGGGGGGCCTCGGGGCATTCAGTACTTC.

This clone was observed once. The chain joins TRBV7-2 to TRBJ2-3, with a possible D match to TRBD2 (5 bases). The germline V and J ends were trimmed by 3 bases and 1 base, with 11 bases remaining between them. The CDR3 runs 15 residues. Germline lookup yields CDR1 SGHTA and CDR2 FQGNSA. The CDR3, as DNA: TGTGCCAGCAGCTTCCAGGACTCCCGCACAGATACGCAGTATTTT. Translated: CASSFQDSRTDTQYF. Looking up the rest from reference TRBV7-2 and TRBJ2-3 gives the full variable domain: GAGVSQSPSNKVTEKGKDVELRCDPISGHTALYWYRQSLGQGLEFLIYFQGNSAPDKSGLPSDRFSAERTGGSVSTLTIQRTQQEDSAVYLCASSFQDSRTDTQYFGPGTRLTVL.

The chain carries TRBV11-2 and TRBJ2-7, with D possibly TRBD2 on 6 matching bases. From germline, CDR1 is SGHAT and CDR2 FQNNGV. The length of the CDR3 is 14 residues. V lost 1 base and J lost 7, with 14 bases in between. The CDR3 DNA is TGTGCCAGCAGCTTAGGTCTAGGGACTGCTGAGCAGTACTTC. Translated: CASSLGLGTAEQYF.

The rearrangement joins TRBV2 to TRBJ2-5; D might be TRBD2 (6 bases). The germline V gene has CDR1 SNHLY and CDR2 FYNNEI. The CDR3 has 13 amino acids. The CDR3 DNA sequence: TGTGCGCGCCGGCGGGGAGCGCAGGAGACCCAGTACTTC. Protein sequence: CARRRGAQETQYF.

The chain combines TRBV5-8 with TRBJ1-5; TRBD1 matches 11 bases. CDR1 and CDR2 from the germline V gene are SGHTS and YDEGEE. CDR3 length: 16 amino acids. J was trimmed by 2 bases and V by 3 bases; bases with no gene match: 4. Written as DNA, the CDR3 is TGTGCCAGCAGCTCATGGGGACAGGGGGGCAATCAGCCCCAGCATTTT. It codes for CASSSWGQGGNQPQHF.

The chain links TRBV6-6 to TRBJ2-7; no firm D call. V was trimmed by 4 bases and J by 5 bases, leaving 12 bases between them. Germline assignment: CDR1 MNHNY and CDR2 SVGAGI (reference sequence). The CDR3 runs to 13 residues. CDR3 loop: CASSLITPDEQYF. The CDR3 nucleotides are TGTGCCAGCAGTTTAATTACCCCGGACGAGCAGTACTTC.

The chain has TRBV6-1 and TRBJ1-5; 9 positions match TRBD1. The germline V gene encodes CDR1 MNHNS and CDR2 SASEGT. There are 14 residues in the CDR3. After removal of 7 bases from V and 2 bases from J, the junction contained 3 bases not matched to a gene. The CDR3 DNA reads as TGTGCCAGCACCCGACAGGGGGGCAATCAGCCCCAGCATTTT. Its translation is CASTRQGGNQPQHF.

This clone has more than one count but fewer than ten. The chain links TRBV6-1 to TRBJ1-1; no definite D call. From germline, CDR1 is MNHNS and CDR2 SASEGT. This CDR3 is 13 amino acids long. V lost 4 bases to trimming and J lost 1 base, with 7 bases between them. The CDR3 nucleotides are TGTGCCAGCAGTGCCACCGGGAACACTGAAGCTTTCTTT. Encoded protein: CASSATGNTEAFF.

The V call is TRBV5-1, the J call TRBJ2-2, with D possibly TRBD2 on 5 matching bases. CDR3 size: 16 residues. From germline, CDR1 is SGHRS and CDR2 YFSETQ. With 1 base removed from V and 4 bases from J, the gap between germline ends came to 14 bases. The CDR3, as DNA: TGCGCCAGCAGCTTGATACTAGTAGAATCCACCGGGGAGCTGTTTTTT. Protein sequence: CASSLILVESTGELFF.

This chain joins TRBV7-9 and TRBJ2-7; no clear D gene. This CDR3 spans 11 amino acids. CDR1 is SEHNR and CDR2 is FQNEAQ in the germline V gene (reference sequence). V lost 6 bases and J 1 base, leaving 4 bases between the germline ends. CDR3 sequence: CASSLSYEQYF. DNA for the CDR3: TGTGCCAGCAGTCTATCCTACGAGCAGTACTTC.

The rearrangement joins TRBV13 to TRBJ2-7, with TRBD2 as a possible D gene (5 bases). The germline V and J ends were trimmed by 5 bases and 2 bases, with 16 bases remaining between them. This CDR3 has 15 residues. Per germline, CDR1 PRHDT and CDR2 FYEKMQ (reference sequence). This CDR3 is CASSRKGELPYEQYF. The DNA of the CDR3 is TGTGCCAGCAGCCGCAAGGGAGAGCTGCCCTACGAGCAGTACTTC.

This clone was observed a few times. This chain uses TRBV18 with TRBJ2-7, with 10 positions matching TRBD1. Trimming at V came to 4 bases and at J to 2 bases, leaving 11 bases not matched to a gene. The CDR3 has 17 residues. Germline CDR1 KGHSH, CDR2 LQKENI. In nucleotides, the CDR3 is TGTGCCAGCTCACTTACTATCGGACAGGGGGAAACCTACGAGCAGTACTTC. Its protein is CASSLTIGQGETYEQYF.

This chain links TRBV14 with TRBJ2-5, with a weak D call TRBD2 (5 bases). Trimming pared 4 bases from V and 1 base from J, leaving 19 bases between. CDR3 length: 17 residues. The germline V gene has CDR1 SGHDN and CDR2 FVKESK. The CDR3 DNA reads as TGTGCCAGCAGCCGGGCTCGAGGGTCGGGGATCCAAGAGACCCAGTACTTC. Its translation: CASSRARGSGIQETQYF. The full variable domain, in which reference TRBV14 and TRBJ2-5 provide the parts outside the CDR3, is EAGVTQFPSHSVIEKGQTVTLRCDPISGHDNLYWYRRVMGKEIKFLLHFVKESKQDESGMPNNRFLAERTGGTYSTLKVQPAELEDSGVYFCASSRARGSGIQETQYFGPGTRLLVL.

In its sample, this clone was seen once. The J gene is TRBJ2-7, the V gene TRBV6-1; D unclear. The CDR3 is made up of 14 amino acids. Looked up from germline, CDR1 is MNHNS and CDR2 is SASEGT. The ends were cut back, 0 bases at V and 1 base at J, with 7 bases in the middle. The CDR3 protein is CASSEARYSYEQYF. As DNA, the CDR3 is TGTGCCAGCAGTGAAGCCCGCTATTCCTACGAGCAGTACTTC.

J is TRBJ1-2 and V is TRBV29-1, with 9 bases aligning to TRBD1. The CDR3 is 13 amino acids. V lost 6 bases to trimming and J lost 6 bases; unmatched junction nucleotides: 8. The germline gives CDR1 SQVTM, CDR2 ANQGSEA. The CDR3 DNA reads TGCAGCGTCGGGACAGGGCAAGGGGATGGCTACACCTTC. Residues: CSVGTGQGDGYTF.

The V call is TRBV27, the J call TRBJ2-1; 8 positions match TRBD1. The CDR3 length is 15 residues. Germline V lookup: CDR1 MNHEY, CDR2 SMNVEV (reference sequence). Losses at the gene ends were 5 bases for V and 7 bases for J; bases not matched to a gene: 10. CDR3 bases: TGTGCCAGCAGTCCCCGGACAGGGTTGGGGAATGAGCAGTTCTTC. Encoded protein: CASSPRTGLGNEQFF.

V gene TRBV5-4 combines with J gene TRBJ2-5, with TRBD2 as a possible D gene (5 bases). The V gene's germline CDR1 is SGHNT and CDR2 YYREEE (reference sequence). V was pared by 4 bases and J by 3 bases, with 19 bases between. The CDR3 spans 16 residues. CDR3 residues: CASSGGWGFLEETQYF. CDR3 in DNA: TGTGCCAGCAGCGGAGGATGGGGTTTTCTTGAAGAGACCCAGTACTTC.

The chain links TRBV6-6 to TRBJ2-7; 8 nucleotides line up with TRBD1. Unmatched junction bases numbered 10, after V lost 6 bases and J lost 6 bases. CDR3 length equals 14 residues. Germline CDR1 MNHNY, CDR2 SVGAGI (reference sequence). DNA of the CDR3: TGTGCCAGCAGGTCCAGGGGGCAGGGGGGCGAGCAGTACTTC. Translation: CASRSRGQGGEQYF.

The chain recombines TRBV10-3 with TRBJ1-2, with 10 bases identical to TRBD1. The CDR3 runs to 15 residues. V gave up 8 bases and J gave up 4 bases; unmatched junction bases: 10. Germline CDR1 and CDR2: ENHRY and SYGVKD. The CDR3 nucleotides are TGTGCCATCTCAGACAGGGGGCGAGTAGGCTATGGCTACACCTTC. It codes for CAISDRGRVGYGYTF.

J is TRBJ2-2 and V is TRBV5-1; the match to TRBD2 covers 8 bases. Trimming cost V 0 bases and J 8 bases; bases outside gene matches: 9. Germline assignment: CDR1 SGHRS and CDR2 YFSETQ. The CDR3 spans 16 residues. CDR3 residues: CASSLVQAGATGELFF. CDR3 sequence (DNA): TGCGCCAGCAGCTTGGTACAAGCGGGGGCGACGGGGGAGCTGTTTTTT.

This clone was detected only a few times. The V call is TRBV2, the J call TRBJ1-1; D not resolved. This CDR3 has 14 amino acids. The V end was cut by 5 bases, the J end by 1 base, with 11 bases between. Looked up from germline, CDR1 is SNHLY and CDR2 is FYNNEI. CDR3 loop: CASSWAWWNTEAFF. Here the CDR3 DNA reads TGTGCCAGCAGTTGGGCCTGGTGGAACACTGAAGCTTTCTTT.

The rearrangement uses TRBV18 and TRBJ2-3, with D possibly TRBD2 on 6 matching bases. Germline assignment: CDR1 KGHSH and CDR2 LQKENI. The CDR3 contains 16 residues. With 4 bases removed from V and 1 base from J, the gap between germline ends came to 15 bases. This chain's CDR3 is CASSQWDLLGTDTQYF. DNA of the CDR3: TGTGCCAGCTCACAGTGGGACTTGTTGGGCACAGATACGCAGTATTTT.

The chain uses TRBV27 and TRBJ2-7; D uncertain. Trimming took 5 bases from V and 1 from J, leaving 18 bases between them. The germline gives CDR1 MNHEY, CDR2 SMNVEV (reference sequence). This CDR3 region has 16 residues. CDR3 nucleotides: TGTGCCAGCAGTCCAGACTTGGCGGTAAATTCCTACGAGCAGTACTTC. It codes for CASSPDLAVNSYEQYF.

The chain is built from TRBV29-1 and TRBJ1-2, with D maybe TRBD1 (6 bases). Trimming left V 4 bases short and J 3 bases short, with 12 bases between. Germline V gene sequence: CDR1 SQVTM, CDR2 ANQGSEA. The CDR3 extends over 13 amino acids. DNA for the CDR3: TGCAGCGTTGTAACAGGGAGAGACTATGGCTACACCTTC. Protein sequence: CSVVTGRDYGYTF.

The V gene is TRBV7-3, the J gene TRBJ2-3; a possible D gene is TRBD2 (5 bases). The V end was cut by 5 bases, the J end by 0 bases, with 15 bases between. The CDR3 loop spans 16 amino acids. Germline V gene sequence: CDR1 SGHTA, CDR2 FQGTGA. The CDR3 DNA sequence: TGTGCCAGCAGCCCTACCACTAGTTGGAGCACAGATACGCAGTATTTT. This gives the protein CASSPTTSWSTDTQYF.

The chain is built from TRBV19 and TRBJ2-7, with 8 nucleotides matching TRBD1. The CDR3 covers 14 residues. Germline loops: CDR1 LNHDA, CDR2 SQIVND (reference sequence). V dropped 2 bases and J dropped 7; count of bases not matched to a gene: 7. CDR3 region: CASSIWQGACEQYF. The CDR3 DNA reads TGTGCCAGTAGTATATGGCAGGGGGCCTGTGAGCAGTACTTC.

This clone was detected once. The chain uses TRBV10-1 and TRBJ1-2, with TRBD1 matching 8 bases. Germline CDR1 is WNHNN and CDR2 is SYGVQD (reference sequence). The CDR3 has 18 residues. Unmatched junction bases numbered 15, after V lost 3 bases and J lost 3 bases. This CDR3 is CASSEYPPSRGLDYGYTF. In nucleotides, the CDR3 is TGCGCCAGCAGTGAATATCCTCCATCCAGGGGGCTAGACTATGGCTACACCTTC.

The chain is built from TRBV4-3 and TRBJ1-1, with TRBD1 as a possible D gene (5 bases). Germline V lookup: CDR1 LGHNA, CDR2 YSLEER. V dropped 1 base and J dropped 0 bases, with 15 bases sitting between them. This CDR3 contains 17 residues. CDR3 region: CASSQVVQGGMNTEAFF. The CDR3 nucleotides are TGCGCCAGCAGCCAAGTCGTCCAGGGTGGGATGAACACTGAAGCTTTCTTT.

This clone was detected a few times. This rearrangement joins TRBV5-6 to TRBJ2-3, with D unclear. The CDR3 extends over 12 amino acids. In germline, CDR1 is SGHDT, CDR2 YYEEEE. V was pared by 0 bases and J by 4 bases, with 3 bases between. The CDR3: CASSLASDTQYF. The CDR3 nucleotides read TGTGCCAGCAGCTTGGCATCAGATACGCAGTATTTT.

The V gene is TRBV5-1, the J gene TRBJ2-3; 11 nucleotides match TRBD2. J lost 2 bases, V lost 4 bases, and 12 bases had no gene match. The germline gives CDR1 SGHRS, CDR2 YFSETQ. The CDR3 length is 18 residues. The CDR3 reads CASSGPSGGLPVTDTQYF. The CDR3 coding sequence is TGCGCCAGCAGCGGACCTAGCGGGGGGCTCCCGGTCACAGATACGCAGTATTTT. The full variable domain, rest sourced from reference TRBV5-1 and TRBJ2-3, is KAGVTQTPRYLIKTRGQQVTLSCSPISGHRSVSWYQQTPGQGLQFLFEYFSETQRNKGNFPGRFSGRQFSNSRSEMNVSTLELGDSALYLCASSGPSGGLPVTDTQYFGPGTRLTVL.

The chain couples TRBV27 to TRBJ1-6, with D tentatively TRBD1 (5 bases). This CDR3 region has 14 residues. Trimming removed 10 bases at V and 0 bases at J, with 10 bases between. Germline lookup yields CDR1 MNHEY and CDR2 SMNVEV (reference sequence). CDR3 loop: CATRQSSYNSPLHF. For the CDR3, the DNA is TGTGCCACCCGACAGAGCTCCTATAATTCACCCCTCCACTTT.

The chain couples TRBV19 to TRBJ2-5, with 9 bases fitting TRBD2. Germline CDR1 and CDR2: LNHDA and SQIVND (reference sequence). The CDR3 has 15 amino acids. V dropped 5 bases and J dropped 2; count of bases not matched to a gene: 6. CDR3: CASSFGLASQETQYF. As DNA, the CDR3 is TGTGCCAGTAGTTTCGGACTAGCGAGTCAAGAGACCCAGTACTTC.